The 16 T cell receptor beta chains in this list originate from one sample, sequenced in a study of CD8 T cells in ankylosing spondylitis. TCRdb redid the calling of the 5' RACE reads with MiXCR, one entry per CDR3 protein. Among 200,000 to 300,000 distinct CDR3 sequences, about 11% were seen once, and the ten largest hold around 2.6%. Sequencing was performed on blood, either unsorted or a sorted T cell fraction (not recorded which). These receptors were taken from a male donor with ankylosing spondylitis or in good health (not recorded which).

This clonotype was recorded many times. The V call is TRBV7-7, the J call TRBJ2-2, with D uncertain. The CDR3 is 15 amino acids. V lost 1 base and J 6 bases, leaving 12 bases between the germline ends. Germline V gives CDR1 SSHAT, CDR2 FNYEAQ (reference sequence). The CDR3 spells CASSLDPGGAGELFF. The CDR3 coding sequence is TGTGCCAGCAGCTTAGACCCAGGTGGAGCCGGGGAGCTGTTTTTT.

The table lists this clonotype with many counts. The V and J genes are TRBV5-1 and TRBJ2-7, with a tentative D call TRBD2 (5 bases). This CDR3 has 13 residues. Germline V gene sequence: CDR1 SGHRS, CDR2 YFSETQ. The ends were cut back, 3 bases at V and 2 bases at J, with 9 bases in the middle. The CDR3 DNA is TGCGCCAGCAGCTCGGAGGAGGCCTACGAGCAGTACTTC. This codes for CASSSEEAYEQYF.

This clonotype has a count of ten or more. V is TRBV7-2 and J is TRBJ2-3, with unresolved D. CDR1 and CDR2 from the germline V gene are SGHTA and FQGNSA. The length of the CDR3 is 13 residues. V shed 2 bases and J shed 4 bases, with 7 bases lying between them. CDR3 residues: CASSLSRPDTQYF. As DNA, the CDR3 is TGTGCCAGCAGCTTATCCCGGCCAGATACGCAGTATTTT.

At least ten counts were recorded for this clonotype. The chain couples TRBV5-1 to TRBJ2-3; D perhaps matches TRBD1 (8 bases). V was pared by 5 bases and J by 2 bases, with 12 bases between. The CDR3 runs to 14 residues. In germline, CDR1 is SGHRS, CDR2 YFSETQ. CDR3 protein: CASRQGGDTDTQYF. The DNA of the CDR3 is TGCGCCAGCAGACAGGGGGGGGACACAGATACGCAGTATTTT.

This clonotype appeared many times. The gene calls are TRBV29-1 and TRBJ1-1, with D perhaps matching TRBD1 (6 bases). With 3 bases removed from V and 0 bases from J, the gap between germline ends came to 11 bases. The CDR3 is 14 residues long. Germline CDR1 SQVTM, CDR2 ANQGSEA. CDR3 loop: CSVEGGGMNTEAFF. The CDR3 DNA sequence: TGCAGCGTTGAGGGGGGGGGCATGAACACTGAAGCTTTCTTT.

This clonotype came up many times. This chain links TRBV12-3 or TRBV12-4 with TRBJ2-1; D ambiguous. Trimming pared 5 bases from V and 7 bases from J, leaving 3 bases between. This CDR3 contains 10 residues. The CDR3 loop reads CASSGNEQFF. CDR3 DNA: TGTGCCAGCAGTGGGAATGAGCAGTTCTTC.

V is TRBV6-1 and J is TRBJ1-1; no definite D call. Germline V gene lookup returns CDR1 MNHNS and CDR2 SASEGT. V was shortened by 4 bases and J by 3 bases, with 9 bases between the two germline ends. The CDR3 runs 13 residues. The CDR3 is CASSGEWYTEAFF. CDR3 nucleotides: TGTGCCAGCAGTGGGGAGTGGTACACTGAAGCTTTCTTT.

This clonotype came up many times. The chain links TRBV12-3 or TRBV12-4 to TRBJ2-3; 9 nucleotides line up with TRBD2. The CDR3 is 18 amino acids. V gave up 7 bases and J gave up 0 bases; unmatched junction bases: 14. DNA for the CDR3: TGTGCCAGCACCCGGGGTCTAGCGGGGATCTCTAGCACAGATACGCAGTATTTT. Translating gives CASTRGLAGISSTDTQYF.

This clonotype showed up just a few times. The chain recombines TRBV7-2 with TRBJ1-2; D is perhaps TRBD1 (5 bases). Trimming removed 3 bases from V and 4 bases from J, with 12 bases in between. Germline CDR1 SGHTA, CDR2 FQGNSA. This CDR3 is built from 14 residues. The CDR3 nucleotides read TGTGCCAGCAGCTTGTACCGGGACGGCTATGGCTACACCTTC. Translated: CASSLYRDGYGYTF.

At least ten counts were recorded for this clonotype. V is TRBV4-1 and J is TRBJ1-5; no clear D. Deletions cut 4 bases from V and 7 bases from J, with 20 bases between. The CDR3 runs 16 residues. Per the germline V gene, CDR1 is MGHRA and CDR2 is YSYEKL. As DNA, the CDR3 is TGCGCCAGCAGCCCCTACCGGGAGGCCGTGAGCCAGCCCCAGCATTTT. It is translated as CASSPYREAVSQPQHF.

CDR3 amino acids: CASSLIPGTRTDTQYF. Written as DNA, the CDR3 is TGTGCCAGCAGCCTTATCCCCGGGACTCGCACAGATACGCAGTATTTT. The chain carries TRBV12-3 or TRBV12-4 and TRBJ2-3; possibly TRBD2 for D (6 bases). This CDR3 has 16 amino acids. V lost 6 bases, J lost 1 base, and 17 bases lay in between.

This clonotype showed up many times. The CDR3 region has the DNA TGCAGTGCTCCCCCTGGGGGTTATTATGGCTACACCTTC. Its translation is CSAPPGGYYGYTF. V and J are TRBV20-1 and TRBJ1-2; D may be TRBD1 (5 bases). Trimming took 5 bases from V and 5 from J, leaving 15 bases between them. Germline loops: CDR1 DFQATT, CDR2 SNEGSKA (reference sequence). The CDR3 runs to 13 residues.

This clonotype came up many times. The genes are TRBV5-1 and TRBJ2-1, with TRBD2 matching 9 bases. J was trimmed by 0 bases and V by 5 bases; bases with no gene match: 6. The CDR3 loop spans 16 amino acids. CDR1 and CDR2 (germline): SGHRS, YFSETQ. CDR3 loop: CASRQDSGSSYNEQFF. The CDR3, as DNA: TGCGCCAGCAGGCAAGATAGCGGGAGCTCCTACAATGAGCAGTTCTTC.

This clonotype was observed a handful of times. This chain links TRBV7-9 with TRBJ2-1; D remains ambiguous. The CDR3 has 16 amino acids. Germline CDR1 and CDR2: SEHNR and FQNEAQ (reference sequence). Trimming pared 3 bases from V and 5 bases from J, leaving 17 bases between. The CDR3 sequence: CASSLKEKTLNNEQFF. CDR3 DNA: TGTGCCAGCAGCTTGAAAGAGAAAACTCTCAACAATGAGCAGTTCTTC. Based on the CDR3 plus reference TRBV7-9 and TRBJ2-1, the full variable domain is DTGVSQNPRHKITKRGQNVTFRCDPISEHNRLYWYRQTLGQGPEFLTYFQNEAQLEKSRLLSDRFSAERPKGSFSTLEIQRTEQGDSAMYLCASSLKEKTLNNEQFFGPGTRLTVL.

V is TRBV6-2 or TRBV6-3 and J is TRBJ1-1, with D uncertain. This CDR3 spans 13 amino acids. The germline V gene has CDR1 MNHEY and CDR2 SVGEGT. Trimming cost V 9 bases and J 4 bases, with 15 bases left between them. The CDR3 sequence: CASRRPPGTEAFF. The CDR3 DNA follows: TGTGCCAGTCGGAGGCCCCCGGGCACTGAAGCTTTCTTT.

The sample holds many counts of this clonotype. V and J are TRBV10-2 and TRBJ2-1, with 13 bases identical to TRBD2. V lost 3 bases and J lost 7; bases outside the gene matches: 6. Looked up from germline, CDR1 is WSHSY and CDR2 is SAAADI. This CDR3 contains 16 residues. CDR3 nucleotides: TGCGCCAGCAGTGAAACTAGCGGGAGGGGGGCGAATGAGCAGTTCTTC. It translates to CASSETSGRGANEQFF.